This T cell receptor beta chain was retrieved from a study of shared clonotypes between healthy human individuals. Division of CD4+ cells produced a CD45RA+ naive subset and a CD45RA-negative memory subset. Method: immunoSEQ multiplex PCR; TCRdb's copy keeps in-frame clones and lacks some. In the table there are some 2,400,000 clones, under 97% of which are singletons. This CDR3 is built from 15 residues. The germline V and J ends were trimmed by 5 bases and 2 bases, with 19 bases remaining between them. Germline lookup yields CDR1 SQVTM and CDR2 ANQGSEA. This receptor was obtained from a man aged 18 to 30 in good health. This chain uses TRBV29-1 with TRBJ2-7; D possibly corresponds to TRBD2 (7 bases). Input material: naive CD4+ T cells sorted from blood. Specified subset: CD45RA+ positively selected. For the CDR3, the DNA is TGCAGCGTTTTTGGGGGGGCCCATAGGGCCTACGAGCAGTACTTC. This gives the protein CSVFGGAHRAYEQYF.